This TCR beta chain was found in a study of CXCR3-negative and CXCR3-positive naive CD8 T cells. Study conclusions and caveats: CXCR3-positive naive cells carried more hydrophobic TRB CDR3s than CXCR3-negative naive cells did.

Remarks on this clonotype: No antigen is known for it.

UMI-labeled 5' RACE TRB cDNA libraries were prepared from the cells. TCRdb re-called the 5' RACE reads; one entry per CDR3 protein, DNA not given. The data include some 150,000 distinct CDR3 sequences; the top ten clones carry around 0.3%. Germline V gives CDR1 LGHNA, CDR2 YSLEER. This CDR3 is built from 16 residues. The V and J genes are TRBV4-3 and TRBJ2-1; no DNA is available, so the TRBD2 call from TCRdb remains unchecked. Sequences were obtained from naive CXCR3+ CD8+ T cells from blood. This sample's subset: CD45RO-CCR7+CD27+CD95- naive CD8+ T cells expressing CXCR3 (TNR3+). The sequence was obtained from a human donor in good health. Some clones in this sample may be carry-over from other donors' samples. The CDR3 region is CASSYRTSGGANEQFF.